The T cell receptor beta chain described here comes from a study of regulatory T cells in long-lasting Graves disease. Library construction for TCR beta used iRepertoire HTBI primers and Arm-PCR of CDR3 regions. TCRdb processed the multiplex PCR reads anew with MiXCR; each CDR3 protein has one entry. The sample includes over 500,000 distinct CDR3 sequences, about 16% of them seen just once. Germline V gene lookup returns CDR1 SGHRS and CDR2 YFSETQ. The CDR3 length is 14 residues. The time point is: newly diagnosed GD, antithyroid drugs for less than 3 months. Preparation of the TCR library used RNA extracted from PBMCs. As regards this clonotype: The junction departs from germline at one end; a sequencing error may be responsible.

This same sample was also part of a study on T cells in Graves' hyperthyroidism and ophthalmopathy.

This specimen consisted of peripheral blood mononuclear cells (PBMCs), obtained at new diagnosis, from a patient treated with antithyroid drugs. The chain joins TRBV5-1 to TRBJ2-7, with 7 bases identical to TRBD1. This clonotype was obtained from a woman in her twenties or thirties with Graves disease. CDR3 sequence: CASSLQGQADEQYF. The CDR3 nucleotides read TGTGCCAGCAGCCTCCAAGGACAGGCGGACGAGCAGTACTTC.